These 30 T cell receptor beta chains share one sample of origin, sequenced in a study of blood T cell repertoires in COVID-19 (TCRdb year 2020). Receptors were amplified or captured by the immunoSEQ multiplex PCR assay. In its TCRdb copy, this immuneACCESS table keeps in-frame sequences only and misses some clones. Where compared with another copy, unresolved V genes explain less than half of these, and the others have no known cause. This sample comprises roughly 250,000 clones, 80% to 90% of them detected only once. The ten largest account for 0.98% of the sample. The sample taken for sequencing was peripheral blood. All receptors derive from a man aged 35-49 years with acute or convalescent COVID-19.

The chain links TRBV7-2 to TRBJ1-1, with D hard to call. Trimming took 5 bases from V and 2 from J, leaving 12 bases between them. The CDR3 is 14 amino acids. The V gene's germline CDR1 is SGHTA and CDR2 FQGNSA. The CDR3 bases are TGTGCCAGCAGCCCCAGCAGACACAACACTGAAGCTTTCTTT. Its translation is CASSPSRHNTEAFF. Full variable domain (missing parts from reference TRBV7-2 and TRBJ1-1): GAGVSQSPSNKVTEKGKDVELRCDPISGHTALYWYRQSLGQGLEFLIYFQGNSAPDKSGLPSDRFSAERTGGSVSTLTIQRTQQEDSAVYLCASSPSRHNTEAFFGQGTRLTVV.

J is TRBJ1-1 and V is TRBV2; 10 nucleotides match TRBD1. After removal of 6 bases from V and 0 bases from J, the junction contained 4 bases not matched to a gene. There are 15 residues in the CDR3. Germline CDR1 is SNHLY and CDR2 is FYNNEI. The CDR3 loop reads CASSRDRGLNTEAFF. The CDR3 DNA is TGTGCCAGCAGCCGGGACAGGGGCCTGAACACTGAAGCTTTCTTT.

V and J are TRBV7-9 and TRBJ1-2; D is unclear. Germline CDR1 SEHNR, CDR2 FQNEAQ (reference sequence). The CDR3 sequence is 11 residues long. V lost 8 bases and J lost 3, with 7 bases in between. Written as DNA, the CDR3 is TGTGCCAGCGGTATAGACTATGGCTACACCTTC. Its translation is CASGIDYGYTF.

V and J are TRBV6-5 and TRBJ1-5; 9 bases map to TRBD1. With V trimmed by 7 bases and J by 6 bases, 4 bases remained unmatched. The CDR3 is made up of 13 amino acids. The V gene's germline CDR1 is MNHEY and CDR2 SVGAGI. The CDR3 sequence: CASIGTGSQPQHF. The CDR3 DNA is TGTGCCAGCATCGGGACAGGGAGTCAGCCCCAGCATTTT.

This sequence joins TRBV7-9 and TRBJ1-5; D might be TRBD1 (6 bases). CDR3 length equals 15 residues. In germline, CDR1 is SEHNR, CDR2 FQNEAQ (reference sequence). Trimming removed 5 bases from V and 5 bases from J, with 16 bases in between. CDR3 nucleotide sequence: TGTGCCAGCAGCCAGGGGAGGGGAGGGGATCAGCCCCAGCATTTT. It translates to CASSQGRGGDQPQHF.

The chain employs TRBV28 and TRBJ2-7; TRBD1 aligns across 11 bases. This CDR3 is built from 15 residues. Germline V gives CDR1 MDHEN, CDR2 SYDVKM. The J segment lost 3 bases and the V segment lost 5 bases, leaving 6 bases of the junction unmatched. CDR3 protein: CASSPSGTGGYEQYF. The CDR3 bases are TGTGCCAGCAGTCCCTCCGGGACAGGGGGCTACGAGCAGTACTTC.

Regarding this clone: In the same sample, other DNA sequences code for this CDR3. This chain uses TRBV11-3 with TRBJ1-1; D unclear. The CDR3 contains 14 residues. Trimming took 0 bases from V and 4 from J, leaving 9 bases between them. Germline V gene data show CDR1 as SGHNT and CDR2 as YENEEA. CDR3 coding DNA: TGTGCCAGCAGCTTAGATCGCGGGAGCACTGAAGCTTTCTTT. It codes for CASSLDRGSTEAFF.

The CDR3, as DNA: TGTGCCAGCAGCAAAGACAGGCTCTTGAACACTGAAGCTTTCTTT. This translates into CASSKDRLLNTEAFF. The J gene is TRBJ1-1, the V gene TRBV21-1; the listed D gene, TRBD1, was not tested against the DNA. TRBV21-1 is listed as a pseudogene. This CDR3 region has 15 residues.

The V and J genes are TRBV25-1 and TRBJ2-7, with D perhaps matching TRBD2 (6 bases). V was trimmed by 6 bases and J by 6 bases, leaving 12 bases between them. The germline CDR1 and CDR2 sequences are MGHDK and SYGVNS. The CDR3 runs 12 residues. CDR3 residues: CASSYGSGEQYF. CDR3 nucleotides: TGTGCCAGCAGCTACGGGAGCGGCGAGCAGTACTTC.

The rearrangement links TRBV30 to TRBJ1-1; D possibly corresponds to TRBD1 (6 bases). The length of the CDR3 is 14 residues. CDR1 is GTSNPN and CDR2 is SVGIG in the germline V gene (reference sequence). The ends were cut back, 2 bases at V and 4 bases at J, with 14 bases in the middle. CDR3 sequence reads: CAWSSRGASTEAFF. In nucleotides, the CDR3 is TGTGCCTGGAGTTCCCGGGGGGCGAGCACTGAAGCTTTCTTT.

The J gene is TRBJ1-1, the V gene TRBV29-1; TRBD1 is a possible D gene (5 bases). This CDR3 has 12 residues. Germline V gene sequence: CDR1 SQVTM, CDR2 ANQGSEA. Trimming shortened V by 4 bases and J by 5 bases, and 11 bases separated the two germline ends. The CDR3 protein is CSVAGGSTEAFF. The CDR3 DNA reads as TGCAGCGTTGCGGGGGGAAGTACTGAAGCTTTCTTT.

The genes are TRBV12-3 or TRBV12-4 and TRBJ1-6; D unclear. Trimming took off 2 bases at V and 10 bases at J, with 9 bases between the two ends. This CDR3 has 13 amino acids. The CDR3 DNA follows: TGTGCCAGCAGTTTAATACTAGGATCACCCCTCCACTTT. It encodes CASSLILGSPLHF.

This sequence joins TRBV15 and TRBJ2-1; possibly TRBD1 for D (5 bases). The germline V gene encodes CDR1 LNHNV and CDR2 YYDKDF (reference sequence). CDR3 length equals 13 residues. V lost 1 base to trimming and J lost 8 bases, with 9 bases between them. CDR3 region: CATSRGTRDEQFF. The CDR3 bases are TGTGCCACCAGCAGAGGGACACGCGATGAGCAGTTCTTC.

This chain joins TRBV7-3 and TRBJ2-1; 12 bases match TRBD2. The CDR3 runs to 12 residues. Germline assignment: CDR1 SGHTA and CDR2 FQGTGA. V shed 11 bases and J 7 bases; nucleotides not matched to a gene: 3. The CDR3 sequence: CASSGGENEQFF. CDR3 coding DNA: TGTGCCTCTAGCGGGGGGGAAAATGAGCAGTTCTTC.

The chain is built from TRBV6-5 and TRBJ1-2, with D tentatively TRBD1 (6 bases). Looked up from germline, CDR1 is MNHEY and CDR2 is SVGAGI. With 4 bases removed from V and 8 bases from J, the gap between germline ends came to 11 bases. The CDR3 consists of 12 residues. In DNA form, the CDR3 reads TGTGCCAGCAGTTTAAACAGGGACGGCTACACCTTC. Encoded protein: CASSLNRDGYTF.

The chain couples TRBV24-1 to TRBJ2-7; tentative D call: TRBD1 (6 bases). Germline lookup yields CDR1 KGHDR and CDR2 SFDVKD. V was shortened by 6 bases and J by 3 bases, with 11 bases between the two germline ends. CDR3 size: 13 residues. The DNA for the CDR3 is TGTGCCACCAGTCGTGGACAGCTCTACGAGCAGTACTTC. This gives the protein CATSRGQLYEQYF.

The V gene is TRBV15, the J gene TRBJ1-3, with a weak D call TRBD1 (6 bases). Trimming stripped 0 bases from V and 4 bases from J, with 13 bases between. Germline lookup yields CDR1 LNHNV and CDR2 YYDKDF (reference sequence). CDR3 length equals 16 residues. The CDR3 region has the DNA TGTGCCACCAGCAGAGATCCAAGGACAGAAGGAAACACCATATATTTT. It yields the protein CATSRDPRTEGNTIYF.

The chain has TRBV2 and TRBJ2-7; perhaps TRBD1 as D (6 bases). Per the germline V gene, CDR1 is SNHLY and CDR2 is FYNNEI. The CDR3 contains 15 residues. Trimming pared 1 base from V and 3 bases from J, leaving 13 bases between. This CDR3 is CASSEVGAASYEQYF. In DNA form, the CDR3 reads TGTGCCAGCAGTGAAGTGGGGGCCGCCAGCTACGAGCAGTACTTC.

V and J are TRBV28 and TRBJ2-1; D remains unclear. The CDR3 totals 15 residues. The germline gives CDR1 MDHEN, CDR2 SYDVKM. Trimming pared 3 bases from V and 0 bases from J, leaving 9 bases between. The CDR3 loop is CASSFYPSSYNEQFF. The CDR3 coding sequence is TGTGCCAGCAGTTTTTACCCGAGCTCCTACAATGAGCAGTTCTTC.

The chain has TRBV10-3 and TRBJ2-3; D is perhaps TRBD2 (5 bases). Between the trimmed V and J ends, which lost 3 bases and 6 bases, there was a span of 13 bases. This CDR3 region has 14 residues. Germline V gene data show CDR1 as ENHRY and CDR2 as SYGVKD. The CDR3 DNA reads as TGTGCCATCAGTGACACGCCGGGGAAGGATACGCAGTATTTT. Its protein product is CAISDTPGKDTQYF.

This clone has more than one count but fewer than ten. The J gene is TRBJ1-6, the V gene TRBV5-4, with no clear D. Trimming stripped 3 bases from V and 4 bases from J, with 11 bases between. CDR1 and CDR2 (germline): SGHNT, YYREEE (reference sequence). There are 15 residues in the CDR3. The CDR3 loop reads CASSYNTDYNSPLHF. Written as DNA, the CDR3 is TGTGCCAGCAGCTACAATACAGATTATAATTCACCCCTCCACTTT. Based on the CDR3 plus reference TRBV5-4 and TRBJ1-6, the full variable domain is ETGVTQSPTHLIKTRGQQVTLRCSSQSGHNTVSWYQQALGQGPQFIFQYYREEENGRGNFPPRFSGLQFPNYSSELNVNALELDDSALYLCASSYNTDYNSPLHFGNGTRLTVT.

This chain uses TRBV2 with TRBJ1-2; 9 bases fit TRBD1. The ends lost 7 bases at V and 8 bases at J; junction bases unmatched: 11. The CDR3 totals 14 residues. Per germline, CDR1 SNHLY and CDR2 FYNNEI. CDR3 protein: CASTELGQGTGYTF. CDR3 nucleotide sequence: TGTGCCAGCACCGAACTGGGACAGGGTACCGGCTACACCTTC.

V and J are TRBV5-1 and TRBJ1-2; 8 nucleotides match TRBD1. The J segment lost 8 bases and the V segment lost 4 bases, leaving 10 bases of the junction unmatched. This CDR3 spans 14 amino acids. The germline V gene encodes CDR1 SGHRS and CDR2 YFSETQ. The CDR3 region is CASSPDGQGSGYTF. The CDR3 coding sequence is TGCGCCAGCAGCCCCGATGGACAGGGTAGCGGCTACACCTTC. Based on the CDR3 plus reference TRBV5-1 and TRBJ1-2, the full variable domain is KAGVTQTPRYLIKTRGQQVTLSCSPISGHRSVSWYQQTPGQGLQFLFEYFSETQRNKGNFPGRFSGRQFSNSRSEMNVSTLELGDSALYLCASSPDGQGSGYTFGSGTRLTVV.

This chain connects TRBV19 to TRBJ1-5; 11 bases agree with TRBD1. CDR3 length: 17 amino acids. V lost 4 bases and J lost 0; bases outside the gene matches: 5. Germline-derived CDR1 and CDR2 are LNHDA and SQIVND (reference sequence). The CDR3 DNA reads TGTGCCAGTAGTACCCGGGACAGGGGGTATAGCAATCAGCCCCAGCATTTT. Translated: CASSTRDRGYSNQPQHF.

The chain couples TRBV3-1 (or the pseudogene TRBV3-2) to TRBJ2-5; no clear D. The CDR3 runs to 14 residues. V was shortened by 0 bases and J by 7 bases, with 12 bases between the two germline ends. Germline assignment: CDR1 LGHDT and CDR2 YNNKEL (reference sequence). The CDR3 DNA is TGTGCCAGCAGCCAAGAGGCGCAGCGAGGGACCCAGTACTTC. Translated: CASSQEAQRGTQYF.

The chain combines TRBV30 with TRBJ1-2, with D possibly matching TRBD1 (6 bases). Deletions cut 3 bases from V and 8 bases from J, with 13 bases between. The CDR3 spans 12 residues. CDR1 and CDR2 from the germline V gene are GTSNPN and SVGIG (reference sequence). The CDR3 sequence: CAWRVAGEGYTF. The CDR3 coding sequence is TGTGCCTGGAGGGTGGCAGGGGAGGGCTACACCTTC.

CDR3 sequence: CASTPGQGQETQYF. In DNA form, the CDR3 reads TGCGCCAGCACACCGGGACAGGGGCAAGAGACCCAGTACTTC. The rearrangement uses TRBV5-1 and TRBJ2-5, with 10 bases identical to TRBD1. Germline V gene lookup returns CDR1 SGHRS and CDR2 YFSETQ. After removal of 6 bases from V and 2 bases from J, the junction contained 4 bases not matched to a gene. The CDR3 runs 14 residues.

J is TRBJ1-5 and V is TRBV28, with no clear D. CDR1 is MDHEN, CDR2 SYDVKM, per germline. Between the trimmed V and J ends, which lost 5 bases and 2 bases, there was a span of 19 bases. The CDR3 is 17 residues long. The CDR3 loop is CASSPSLAGLGNQPQHF. The CDR3 DNA reads as TGTGCCAGCAGTCCCTCCCTAGCGGGGTTGGGCAATCAGCCCCAGCATTTT.

The V call is TRBV5-1, the J call TRBJ2-7; D might be TRBD2 (6 bases). The germline gives CDR1 SGHRS, CDR2 YFSETQ. There are 13 residues in the CDR3. The V end was cut by 7 bases, the J end by 5 bases, with 16 bases between. DNA of the CDR3: TGCGCCAGCGCCCCCCGTGGGGGGAACGAGCAGTACTTC. This sequence encodes CASAPRGGNEQYF.

The rearrangement links TRBV7-2 to TRBJ2-2, with D possibly TRBD2 on 6 matching bases. V was shortened by 2 bases and J by 1 base, with 11 bases between the two germline ends. Germline V gene data show CDR1 as SGHTA and CDR2 as FQGNSA. CDR3 length equals 16 residues. The CDR3 is CASSLWTTWNTGELFF. CDR3 in DNA: TGTGCCAGCAGCTTATGGACTACTTGGAACACCGGGGAGCTGTTTTTT.